Given below is one T cell receptor beta chain in context. Germline-derived CDR1 and CDR2 are SGHVS and FNYEAQ. CDR3 length: 15 residues. V lost 0 bases, J lost 0 bases, and 8 bases lay in between. These data are taken from a study of blood T cell repertoires in COVID-19. On the study more broadly: Specimens from acute and convalescent COVID-19 originated in the United States, Italy and Spain. PBMCs, B-cell-depleted T cells, or T cells provided the cDNA or gDNA that made up the material.

Per the original methods: Estimated nucleated cell counts came from reference gene primer amplification. Libraries were prepared by immunoSEQ multiplex PCR; TCRdb keeps only in-frame clonotypes and omits some of them. The V and J calls and clone size were taken over from that table, and D and trimming were inferred from the DNA. The sample contains 200,000 to 250,000 clones, more than 65% of which appear only once. The TCR comes from a woman of 80 years or more with acute or convalescent COVID-19. The material sequenced was peripheral blood. V gene TRBV7-6 combines with J gene TRBJ2-5; unclear D gene. In DNA form, the CDR3 reads TGTGCCAGCAGCTTAGCGTCCGGGTACCAAGAGACCCAGTACTTC. It codes for CASSLASGYQETQYF. Using reference TRBV7-6 and TRBJ2-5 for the parts outside the CDR3, the full variable domain is GAGVSQSPRYKVTKRGQDVALRCDPISGHVSLYWYRQALGQGPEFLTYFNYEAQQDKSGLPNDRFSAERPEGSISTLTIQRTEQRDSAMYRCASSLASGYQETQYFGPGTRLLVL.